This TCR beta chain was identified in a study of cytomegalovirus exposure and HLA in healthy donors. The CDR3 sequence is 13 residues long. Per germline, CDR1 MGHRA and CDR2 YSYEKL. Trimming took off 1 base at V and 6 bases at J, with 8 bases between the two ends. It was with 60 Vbeta and 13 Jbeta primers that the PCR ran. Repertoires were generated with immunoSEQ multiplex PCR, while TCRdb's copy carries only in-frame clones and drops some. The sample lists roughly 140,000 clones; 55% to 80% were seen once. The chain links TRBV4-1 to TRBJ2-3; no firm D call. The sequenced sample consisted of PBMCs. The sequence derives from an older woman in good health and CMV-seropositive. The CDR3 nucleotides are TGCGCCAGCAGCCAAGGAGAAGTGGATACGCAGTATTTT. It encodes CASSQGEVDTQYF.